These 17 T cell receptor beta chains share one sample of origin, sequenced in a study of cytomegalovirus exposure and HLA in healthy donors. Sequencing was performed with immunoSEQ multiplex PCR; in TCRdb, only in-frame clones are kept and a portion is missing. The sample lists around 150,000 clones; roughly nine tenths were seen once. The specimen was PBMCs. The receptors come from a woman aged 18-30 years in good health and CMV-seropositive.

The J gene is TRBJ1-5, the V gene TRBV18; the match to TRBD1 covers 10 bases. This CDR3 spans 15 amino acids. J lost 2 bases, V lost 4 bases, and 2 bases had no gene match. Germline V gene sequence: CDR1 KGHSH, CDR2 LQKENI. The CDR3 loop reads CASSLGTGGNQPQHF. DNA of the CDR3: TGTGCCAGCTCACTCGGGACAGGGGGCAATCAGCCCCAGCATTTT.

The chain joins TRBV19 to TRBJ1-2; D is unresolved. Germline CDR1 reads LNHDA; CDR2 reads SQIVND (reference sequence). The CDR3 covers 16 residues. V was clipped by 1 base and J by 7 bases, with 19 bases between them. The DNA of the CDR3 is TGTGCCAGTAGTATAGGAGGAGGCACTTGGGCGGGTGGCTACACCTTC. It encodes CASSIGGGTWAGGYTF.

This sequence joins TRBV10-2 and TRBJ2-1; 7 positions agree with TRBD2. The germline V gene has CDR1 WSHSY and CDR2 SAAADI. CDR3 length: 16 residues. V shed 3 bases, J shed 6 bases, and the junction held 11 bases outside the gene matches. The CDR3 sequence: CASSESGRAGGNEQFF. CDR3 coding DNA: TGCGCCAGCAGTGAAAGTGGGAGGGCTGGGGGCAATGAGCAGTTCTTC.

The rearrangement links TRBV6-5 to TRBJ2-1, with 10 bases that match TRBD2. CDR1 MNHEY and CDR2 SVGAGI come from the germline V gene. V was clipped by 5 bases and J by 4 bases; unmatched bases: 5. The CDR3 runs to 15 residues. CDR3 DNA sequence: TGTGCCAGCAGTCCGGGGACTAGCGAATACAATGAGCAGTTCTTC. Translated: CASSPGTSEYNEQFF.

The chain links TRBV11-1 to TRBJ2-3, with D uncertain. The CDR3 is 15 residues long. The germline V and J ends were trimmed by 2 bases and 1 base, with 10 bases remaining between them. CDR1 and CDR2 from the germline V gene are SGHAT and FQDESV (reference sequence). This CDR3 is CASSLWASRTDTQYF. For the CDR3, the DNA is TGTGCCAGCAGCTTATGGGCCAGCCGCACAGATACGCAGTATTTT.

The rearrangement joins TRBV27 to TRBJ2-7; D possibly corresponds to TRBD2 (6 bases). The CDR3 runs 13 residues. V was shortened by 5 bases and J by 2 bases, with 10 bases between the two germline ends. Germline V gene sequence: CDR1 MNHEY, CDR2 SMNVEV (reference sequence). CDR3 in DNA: TGTGCCAGCAGTCAGGGACTGCCCTACGAGCAGTACTTC. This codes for CASSQGLPYEQYF.

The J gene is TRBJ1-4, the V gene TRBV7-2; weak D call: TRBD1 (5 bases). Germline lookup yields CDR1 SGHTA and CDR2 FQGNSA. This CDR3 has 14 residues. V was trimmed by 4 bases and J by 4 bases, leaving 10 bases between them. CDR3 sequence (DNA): TGTGCCAGCAGCTCGTCGCAGGGTAATGAAAAACTGTTTTTT. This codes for CASSSSQGNEKLFF.

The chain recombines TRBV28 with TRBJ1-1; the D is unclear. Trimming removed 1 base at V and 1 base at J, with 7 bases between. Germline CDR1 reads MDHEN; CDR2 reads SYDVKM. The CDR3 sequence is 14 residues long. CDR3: CASSLLSGNTEAFF. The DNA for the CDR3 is TGTGCCAGCAGTTTATTGTCGGGGAACACTGAAGCTTTCTTT. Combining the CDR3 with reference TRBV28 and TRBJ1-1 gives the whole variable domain DVKVTQSSRYLVKRTGEKVFLECVQDMDHENMFWYRQDPGLGLRLIYFSYDVKMKEKGDIPEGYSVSREKKERFSLILESASTNQTSMYLCASSLLSGNTEAFFGQGTRLTVV.

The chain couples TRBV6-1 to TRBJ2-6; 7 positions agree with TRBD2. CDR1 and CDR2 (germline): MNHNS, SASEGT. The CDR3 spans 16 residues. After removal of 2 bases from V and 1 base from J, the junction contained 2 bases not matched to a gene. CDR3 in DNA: TGTGCCAGCAGTGAACAGGGAGGGTCTGGGGCCAACGTCCTGACTTTC. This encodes CASSEQGGSGANVLTF.

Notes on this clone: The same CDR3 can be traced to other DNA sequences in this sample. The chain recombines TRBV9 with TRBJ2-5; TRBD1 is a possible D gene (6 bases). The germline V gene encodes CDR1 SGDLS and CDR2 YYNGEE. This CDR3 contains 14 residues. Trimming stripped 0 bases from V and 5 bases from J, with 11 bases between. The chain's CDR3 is CASSVATRGETQYF. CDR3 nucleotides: TGTGCCAGCAGCGTAGCTACGAGGGGGGAGACCCAGTACTTC.

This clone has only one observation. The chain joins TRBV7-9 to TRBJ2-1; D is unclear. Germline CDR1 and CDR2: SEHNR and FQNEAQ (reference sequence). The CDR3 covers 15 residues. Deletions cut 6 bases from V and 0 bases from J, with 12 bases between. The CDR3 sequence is CASSPTLSSYNEQFF. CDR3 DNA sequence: TGTGCCAGCAGTCCTACCCTTAGCTCCTACAATGAGCAGTTCTTC.

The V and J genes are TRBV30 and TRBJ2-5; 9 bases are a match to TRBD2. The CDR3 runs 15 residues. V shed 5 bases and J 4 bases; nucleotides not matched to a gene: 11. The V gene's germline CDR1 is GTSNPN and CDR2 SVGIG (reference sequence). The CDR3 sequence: CAWGRGRGVGETQYF. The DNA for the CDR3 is TGTGCCTGGGGACGCGGGAGGGGGGTCGGAGAGACCCAGTACTTC.

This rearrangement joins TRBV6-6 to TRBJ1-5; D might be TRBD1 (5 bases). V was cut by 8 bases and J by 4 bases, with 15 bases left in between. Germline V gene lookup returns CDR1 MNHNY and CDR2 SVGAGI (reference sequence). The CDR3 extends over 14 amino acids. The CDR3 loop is CASSEGGANQPQHF. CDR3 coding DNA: TGTGCCAGCTCCGAAGGAGGGGCAAATCAGCCCCAGCATTTT.

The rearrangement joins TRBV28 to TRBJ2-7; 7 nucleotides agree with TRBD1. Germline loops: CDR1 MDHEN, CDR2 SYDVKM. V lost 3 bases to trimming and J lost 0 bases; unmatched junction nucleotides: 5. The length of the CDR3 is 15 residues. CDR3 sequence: CASSFGDRHSYEQYF. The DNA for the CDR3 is TGTGCCAGCAGTTTCGGGGACAGACACTCCTACGAGCAGTACTTC.

CDR3: CASSPKASGRTAREQYF. DNA for the CDR3: TGTGCCAGCAGCCCTAAGGCTAGCGGGAGGACGGCGCGAGAGCAGTACTTC. The rearrangement links TRBV13 to TRBJ2-7, with TRBD2 matching over 11 bases. CDR1 and CDR2 (germline): PRHDT, FYEKMQ (reference sequence). This CDR3 is 17 amino acids long. The V and J ends lost 5 bases and 7 bases, in that order; junction bases with no gene match: 16.

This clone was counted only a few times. The DNA for the CDR3 is TGTGCCACCAGTAGTAGGGTGATTGGGGGGGCCGAGCAGTACTTC. It codes for CATSSRVIGGAEQYF. The J gene is TRBJ2-7, the V gene TRBV19, with D tentatively TRBD2 (7 bases). The CDR3 extends over 15 amino acids. The germline V gene encodes CDR1 LNHDA and CDR2 SQIVND (reference sequence). V gave up 10 bases and J gave up 6 bases, with 25 bases separating them.

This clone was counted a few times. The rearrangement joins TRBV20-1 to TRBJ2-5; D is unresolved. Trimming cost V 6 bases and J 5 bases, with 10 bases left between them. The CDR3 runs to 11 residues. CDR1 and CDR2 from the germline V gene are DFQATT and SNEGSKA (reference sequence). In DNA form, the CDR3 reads TGCAGTGCCCTACCCGGGGAGACCCAGTACTTC. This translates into CSALPGETQYF.